Below, 5 T cell receptor beta chains from the same sample are listed, as sequenced in a study of T cell responses to AZD1222 COVID-19 vaccine. Assay: immunoSEQ multiplex PCR; the TCRdb copy retains only in-frame clones and omits some. This table holds 130,000 or so clones, 85% to 90% found once. The sample was peripheral blood, taken on day 0 of AZD1222 vaccination. The source of these receptors is an adult in good health.

The chain recombines TRBV7-9 with TRBJ1-4, with TRBD1 matching over 7 bases. CDR1 is SEHNR and CDR2 is FQNEAQ in the germline V gene (reference sequence). Trimming took 5 bases from V and 0 from J; bases not matched to a gene: 6. The CDR3 sequence is 16 residues long. CDR3 amino acids: CASSSQTGTTNEKLFF. Written as DNA, the CDR3 is TGTGCCAGCAGCAGTCAGACAGGGACAACTAATGAAAAACTGTTTTTT.

The chain employs TRBV27 and TRBJ1-1, with D tentatively TRBD1 (6 bases). The CDR3 totals 14 residues. V lost 4 bases to trimming and J lost 4 bases, with 13 bases between them. Per germline, CDR1 MNHEY and CDR2 SMNVEV (reference sequence). DNA of the CDR3: TGTGCCAGCAGTTCACACAGGGCGAGCACTGAAGCTTTCTTT. The encoded protein is CASSSHRASTEAFF.

This chain connects TRBV3-1 (or the pseudogene TRBV3-2) to TRBJ2-5; D unresolved. The CDR3 covers 13 residues. Germline values: CDR1 LGHDT, CDR2 YNNKEL (reference sequence). V shed 1 base and J shed 2 bases, with 5 bases lying between them. The DNA for the CDR3 is TGTGCCAGCAGCCAAGGAGCGCAAGAGACCCAGTACTTC. The encoded protein is CASSQGAQETQYF.

The chain has TRBV14 and TRBJ1-4; 9 nucleotides line up with TRBD1. Germline CDR1 reads SGHDN; CDR2 reads FVKESK. J lost 5 bases, V lost 1 base, and 8 bases had no gene match. The CDR3 runs to 17 residues. The CDR3 is CASSQVGQGTLNEKLFF. The CDR3, as DNA: TGTGCCAGCAGCCAAGTCGGACAGGGGACTTTAAATGAAAAACTGTTTTTT.

This chain uses TRBV9 with TRBJ1-2, with TRBD1 identical over 11 bases. The CDR3 is 15 amino acids. The germline CDR1 and CDR2 sequences are SGDLS and YYNGEE. V was clipped by 3 bases and J by 4 bases; unmatched bases: 5. The CDR3 region has the DNA TGTGCCAGCAGCGAGGGGGACAGGGGGACCTATGGCTACACCTTC. It translates to CASSEGDRGTYGYTF.